This is a list of T cell receptor beta chains from one sample in a study of blood T cell repertoires in COVID-19. Sequencing used immunoSEQ multiplex PCR; TCRdb keeps in-frame clones, though not all of them. The profile shows roughly 100,000 clones, approximately 84% of them singletons. The sample taken for sequencing was peripheral blood. These receptors were collected from a man aged 35-49 years with active or convalescent COVID-19. Both conserved end residues are part of each CDR3. The D gene is left open where the match is weak. Size is stated for part of the rows, as once, few or many counts, or as a class when the clone is expanded.

j_call	clone_size	v_call	d_call	cdr3_aa	cdr3_nt
TRBJ2-2	few	TRBV27	TRBD2	CASSLGTSTGELFF	TGTGCCAGCAGTTTAGGGACTAGCACCGGGGAGCTGTTTTTT
TRBJ2-7	many	TRBV5-1	TRBD1	CASSPGGTGVYEQYF	TGCGCCAGCAGCCCGGGGGGGACAGGGGTTTACGAGCAGTACTTC
TRBJ2-3	-	TRBV11-2	-	CASSLSRDTQYF	TGTGCCAGCAGCTTAAGCCGAGATACGCAGTATTTT
TRBJ2-1	-	TRBV27	-	CASSQTKYNEQFF	TGTGCCAGCAGTCAAACAAAATACAATGAGCAGTTCTTC
TRBJ1-6	few	TRBV5-5	-	CASRPEWGVDNSPLHF	TGTGCCAGCAGACCCGAGTGGGGGGTCGACAATTCACCCCTCCACTTT
TRBJ1-1	once	TRBV27	-	CASSGSGRPEAFF	TGTGCCAGCAGTGGTTCGGGTCGGCCTGAAGCTTTCTTT
TRBJ1-2	-	TRBV6-5	-	CATDLSIGQFYGYTF	TGTGCCACTGACCTTAGTATCGGACAGTTCTATGGCTACACCTTC
TRBJ2-5	once	TRBV4-1	TRBD2	CASSQPGLAPETQYF	TGCGCCAGCAGCCAACCGGGACTAGCGCCGGAGACCCAGTACTTC
TRBJ1-1	-	TRBV5-1	-	CASSWPLGGWTEAFF	TGCGCCAGCAGCTGGCCCTTAGGGGGTTGGACTGAAGCTTTCTTT
TRBJ1-2	-	TRBV25-1	-	CASTGQTLSRGYTF	TGTGCCAGCACCGGACAGACTCTCAGCAGAGGCTACACCTTC
TRBJ2-1	-	TRBV6-5	TRBD1	CASRTGGSHNEQFF	TGTGCCAGCAGGACAGGGGGTAGTCACAATGAGCAGTTCTTC
TRBJ1-6	-	TRBV2	-	CASSQGENSPLHF	TGTGCCAGCAGTCAGGGTGAGAATTCACCCCTCCACTTT
TRBJ1-1	-	TRBV10-2	-	CASRDILEEAFF	TGCGCCAGCAGGGACATATTAGAAGAAGCTTTCTTT
TRBJ2-7	-	TRBV4-3	TRBD1	CASSQAYGQGGSYEQYF	TGCGCCAGCAGCCAAGCCTACGGACAGGGAGGTTCGTACGAGCAGTACTTC
TRBJ1-2	-	TRBV4-1	-	CASSQADLVSGERGYTF	TGCGCCAGCAGCCAAGCCGATTTGGTTTCAGGGGAGCGTGGCTACACCTTC
TRBJ1-1	-	TRBV19	TRBD1	CASGTGVGNTEAFF	TGTGCCAGTGGGACAGGGGTAGGGAACACTGAAGCTTTCTTT
TRBJ2-3	-	TRBV5-1	TRBD2	CASSPATTSGGGDTQYF	TGCGCCAGCAGCCCCGCCACAACTAGCGGGGGGGGCGATACGCAGTATTTT
TRBJ2-5	-	TRBV9	TRBD2	CASSVAGGAGTQYF	TGTGCCAGCAGCGTAGCCGGGGGGGCCGGGACCCAGTACTTC
TRBJ1-2	-	TRBV2	-	CASSGDIPNGYTF	TGTGCCAGCAGTGGGGACATCCCCAATGGCTACACCTTC
TRBJ2-5	-	TRBV29-1	TRBD2	CSVEGPGGETQYF	TGCAGCGTTGAGGGACCGGGAGGAGAGACCCAGTACTTC
TRBJ2-7	-	TRBV6-5	-	CASSPRGIYEQYF	TGTGCCAGCAGTCCAAGGGGTATCTACGAGCAGTACTTC
TRBJ2-5	-	TRBV27	-	CASSFRDWNQETQYF	TGTGCCAGCAGTTTCCGGGACTGGAACCAAGAGACCCAGTACTTC
TRBJ1-6	-	TRBV3-1/TRBV3-2	-	CASSQRGGSSPLHF	TGTGCCAGCAGCCAAAGGGGGGGTTCTTCACCCCTCCACTTT
TRBJ1-1	few	TRBV14	-	CASSYRGLNTEAFF	TGTGCCAGCAGTTATAGGGGCCTGAACACTGAAGCTTTCTTT
TRBJ1-1	-	TRBV5-4	-	CASSLQDGEAFF	TGTGCCAGCAGCTTACAGGACGGGGAAGCTTTCTTT
TRBJ2-1	-	TRBV5-1	-	CASQRSSSYNEQFF	TGCGCCAGTCAGCGGAGTAGCTCCTACAATGAGCAGTTCTTC
TRBJ2-2	-	TRBV24-1	TRBD1	CATSDPPGQGNTGELFF	TGTGCCACCAGTGATCCACCGGGACAGGGGAACACCGGGGAGCTGTTTTTT
TRBJ2-1	once	TRBV6-5	TRBD2	CASRSLAGGPNEQFF	TGTGCCAGCAGATCCCTAGCGGGGGGGCCGAATGAGCAGTTCTTC
TRBJ2-7	-	TRBV7-6	TRBD2	CASSSGLAGGVYEQYF	TGTGCCAGCAGCTCGGGACTAGCGGGGGGGGTCTACGAGCAGTACTTC
TRBJ2-2	-	TRBV6-1	TRBD2	CASSEASGGTGELFF	TGTGCCAGCAGTGAAGCTAGCGGGGGGACCGGGGAGCTGTTTTTT
TRBJ1-3	few	TRBV9	-	CASSVDLPRSGNTIYF	TGTGCCAGCAGCGTAGACCTCCCGAGGTCAGGAAACACCATATATTTT
TRBJ2-1	-	TRBV11-2	-	CASNLGWSQGQNNEQFF	TGTGCCAGCAACTTGGGCTGGTCACAAGGACAGAACAATGAGCAGTTCTTC
TRBJ2-2	-	TRBV7-6	-	CASSPPGLYTGELFF	TGTGCCAGCAGCCCACCGGGTCTTTACACCGGGGAGCTGTTTTTT
TRBJ2-2	-	TRBV19	TRBD1	CASSSDRVGGELFF	TGTGCCAGTAGCTCGGACAGGGTGGGCGGGGAGCTGTTTTTT
TRBJ2-5	-	TRBV11-1	-	CASSSGWQLGTQYF	TGTGCCAGCAGCTCAGGGTGGCAGCTTGGGACCCAGTACTTC
TRBJ2-1	-	TRBV11-2	TRBD2	CASSFPGLAPNEQFF	TGTGCCAGCAGCTTCCCGGGACTAGCGCCTAATGAGCAGTTCTTC
TRBJ2-3	-	TRBV9	TRBD2	CASSVGRASGGTSTDTQYF	TGTGCCAGCAGCGTAGGTCGGGCGAGCGGGGGAACTAGCACAGATACGCAGTATTTT
TRBJ2-7	-	TRBV15	TRBD1	CATSRDITGGLYEQYF	TGTGCCACCAGCAGAGATATAACAGGGGGGCTCTACGAGCAGTACTTC
TRBJ1-2	once	TRBV7-9	TRBD1	CASSRQGDYTF	TGTGCCAGCAGCCGACAGGGAGACTACACCTTC
TRBJ1-1	-	TRBV27	TRBD1	CASRPQGRGTEAFF	TGTGCCAGCAGGCCACAGGGGCGCGGCACTGAAGCTTTCTTT
TRBJ1-1	few	TRBV18	-	CASSPLDTWNTEAFF	TGTGCCAGCTCACCTTTGGACACTTGGAACACTGAAGCTTTCTTT
TRBJ2-1	-	TRBV5-1	-	CASSPGQHNEQFF	TGCGCCAGCAGCCCAGGACAGCACAATGAGCAGTTCTTC
TRBJ1-1	-	TRBV19	-	CASGTRGEAFF	TGTGCCAGTGGGACCAGGGGTGAAGCTTTCTTT
TRBJ1-5	-	TRBV21-1	-	CASSKKLTGGNQPQHF	TGTGCCAGCAGCAAAAAATTAACAGGGGGAAATCAGCCCCAGCATTTT
TRBJ2-1	-	TRBV7-9	TRBD2	CASSSRLGLAGGDEQFF	TGTGCCAGCAGCTCCCGACTGGGACTAGCGGGGGGTGATGAGCAGTTCTTC
TRBJ2-5	-	TRBV9	-	CASSLEGDQYF	TGTGCCAGCAGCCTCGAGGGGGACCAGTACTTC
TRBJ2-1	-	TRBV19	-	CASTGWNEQFF	TGTGCCAGTACGGGGTGGAATGAGCAGTTCTTC
TRBJ2-7	-	TRBV5-4	TRBD2	CASSLLGGDYEQYF	TGTGCCAGCAGCTTGTTGGGGGGGGATTACGAGCAGTACTTC
TRBJ2-1	-	TRBV12-3/TRBV12-4	TRBD2	CASGNQYQRGIF	TGTGCCAGCGGGAATCAATACCAGCGGGGTATCTTC
TRBJ2-2	-	TRBV7-3	-	CASSLQGTNTGELFF	TGTGCCAGCAGCTTACAGGGAACGAACACCGGGGAGCTGTTTTTT
TRBJ2-7	-	TRBV24-1	-	CATSDPRDIKNEQYF	TGTGCCACCAGTGACCCGAGGGACATAAAGAACGAGCAGTACTTC
TRBJ2-5	-	TRBV7-2	TRBD1	CASILGTGLGETQYF	TGTGCCAGCATACTTGGGACAGGTCTTGGAGAGACCCAGTACTTC
TRBJ2-7	-	TRBV3-1/TRBV3-2	TRBD1	CASSYRDRNYEQYF	TGTGCCAGCAGCTATAGGGACAGAAACTACGAGCAGTACTTC
TRBJ1-1	-	TRBV6-6	-	CASSPTNTEAFF	TGTGCCAGCAGTCCTACTAACACTGAAGCTTTCTTT
TRBJ1-2	-	TRBV27	TRBD1	CASSLSGQGGNYGYTF	TGTGCCAGCAGTTTATCGGGACAGGGGGGGAACTATGGCTACACCTTC
TRBJ2-3	-	TRBV25-1	TRBD1	CASSVTGETHTDTQYF	TGTGCCAGCAGTGTTACAGGGGAGACCCACACAGATACGCAGTATTTT
TRBJ2-1	once	TRBV9	-	CASSVALGGASMDEQFF	TGTGCCAGCAGCGTAGCCCTCGGGGGAGCGTCAATGGATGAGCAGTTCTTC
TRBJ1-3	-	TRBV4-2	-	CASSQDWRTSGNTIYF	TGTGCCAGCAGCCAAGATTGGAGAACCTCTGGAAACACCATATATTTT
TRBJ2-1	-	TRBV4-2	TRBD2	CASSQVAGAYNEQFF	TGTGCCAGCAGCCAAGTAGCGGGGGCCTACAATGAGCAGTTCTTC